This T cell receptor beta chain was sequenced for a study of T cell responses to AZD1222 COVID-19 vaccine. Study-level background: Second doses that came at about 4 or about 12 weeks were put together. Study results and caveats: Spike-spanning, vaccine-associated CD4 TCRs were dominant at 160-218 and 743-854. Elevations in Spike-specific TCR breadth and depth followed administration of two AZD1222 doses. Donors were chiefly white British, with a greater number of females, and clonal diversity was perhaps underestimated.

In regard to this clone: Antigen specificity is unknown.

V lost 4 bases, J lost 2 bases, and 13 bases lay in between. This CDR3 comprises 15 residues. CDR1 and CDR2 from the germline V gene are SEHNR and FQNEAQ (reference sequence). Generated by immunoSEQ multiplex PCR, the TCRdb table keeps only in-frame clones and is missing some. The sample lists fewer than 85,000 clones; roughly nine tenths were seen once. The chain combines TRBV7-9 with TRBJ2-3; a possible D gene is TRBD2 (7 bases). The source of this sequence is an adult in good health. The sequencing used peripheral blood, collected on day 0 of AZD1222 vaccination. CDR3 coding DNA: TGTGCCAGCAGCTCTGGCGGGGGCGACACAGATACGCAGTATTTT. This sequence encodes CASSSGGGDTDTQYF.